This T cell receptor (beta chain) was identified during a study of regulatory T cells in long-lasting Graves disease. Study outcomes and limitations: Compared with new cases, persistent Graves' patients showed reduced TCR diversity.

As for time point: newly diagnosed GD, antithyroid drugs for less than 3 months. The authors made the TCR library using RNA they extracted from PBMCs. Doctors identified Graves' disease using the American Thyroid Association guidelines. Through Arm-PCR of CDR3 regions and iRepertoire HTBI primers, TCR beta libraries were built. TCRdb used MiXCR to reprocess the multiplex PCR reads, holding one entry per CDR3 protein. The data show 400,000 to 500,000 distinct CDR3 sequences, around 16% seen once. On this clonotype itself: What it binds is unknown.

Germline values: CDR1 SQVTM, CDR2 ANQGSEA. V was clipped by 0 bases and J by 4 bases; unmatched bases: 4. This CDR3 region has 15 residues. The sample was also linked to a second study, of T cells in Graves' hyperthyroidism and ophthalmopathy. That work adds: An absence of ophthalmopathy progression within 18 months meant stable Graves' hyperthyroidism. Exclusion of patients followed from uncontrolled infection, other autoimmune disease, pregnancy or lactation.

The origin of this receptor is a woman in her 40s with Graves disease. This sample comprised peripheral blood mononuclear cells (PBMCs), obtained at new diagnosis, from a patient treated with antithyroid drugs. J is TRBJ1-4 and V is TRBV29-1; 8 bases agree with TRBD1. CDR3 loop: CSVEDPGQGNEKLFF. The CDR3 nucleotides are TGCAGCGTTGAAGATCCCGGACAGGGTAATGAAAAACTGTTTTTT. Based on the CDR3 plus reference TRBV29-1 and TRBJ1-4, the full variable domain is SAVISQKPSRDICQRGTSLTIQCQVDSQVTMMFWYRQQPGQSLTLIATANQGSEATYESGFVIDKFPISRPNLTFSTLTVSNMSPEDSSIYLCSVEDPGQGNEKLFFGSGTQLSVL.